The clone carrying this T cell receptor beta chain was detected only a few times. Antigen: not known. The data derive from a study of radiation and T cells in renal cell carcinoma. Findings and caveats of the study: In blood, top tumor clones expanded by 2 weeks, shrinking by 4.

Assay: immunoSEQ multiplex PCR; the TCRdb copy retains only in-frame clones and omits some. The repertoire has some 31,000 clones, roughly 80% of them found once; the top ten carry roughly 30%. CDR3 size: 16 residues. Unmatched junction bases numbered 4, after V lost 2 bases and J lost 0 bases. Germline CDR1 is KGHSH and CDR2 is LQKENI. Regarding time point: blood 4 weeks post-SBRT, at nephrectomy. Treatment of the sample: 15 Gy SBRT to primary tumor, nephrectomy 4 weeks later. The chain recombines TRBV18 with TRBJ1-5, with 7 bases that match TRBD1. This TCR derives from a man aged 60-69 years with renal cell carcinoma. The sample was blood, taken from a patient whose treatment included radiotherapy and nephrectomy. The CDR3 sequence is CASSPDRADSNQPQHF. The CDR3 region has the DNA TGTGCCAGCTCACCAGACAGGGCCGATAGCAATCAGCCCCAGCATTTT.